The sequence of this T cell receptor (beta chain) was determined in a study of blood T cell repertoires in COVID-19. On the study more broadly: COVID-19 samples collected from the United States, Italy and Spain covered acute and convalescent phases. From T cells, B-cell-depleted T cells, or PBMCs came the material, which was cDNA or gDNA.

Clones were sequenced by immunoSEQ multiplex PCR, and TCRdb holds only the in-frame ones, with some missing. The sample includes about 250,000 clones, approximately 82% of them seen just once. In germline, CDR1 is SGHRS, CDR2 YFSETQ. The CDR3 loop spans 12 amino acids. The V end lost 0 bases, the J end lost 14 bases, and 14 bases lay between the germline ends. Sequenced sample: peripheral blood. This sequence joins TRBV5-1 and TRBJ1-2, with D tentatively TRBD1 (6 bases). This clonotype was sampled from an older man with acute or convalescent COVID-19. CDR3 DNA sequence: TGCGCCAGCAGCTTGGTTGACGGGCAGGGGACCTTC. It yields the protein CASSLVDGQGTF.